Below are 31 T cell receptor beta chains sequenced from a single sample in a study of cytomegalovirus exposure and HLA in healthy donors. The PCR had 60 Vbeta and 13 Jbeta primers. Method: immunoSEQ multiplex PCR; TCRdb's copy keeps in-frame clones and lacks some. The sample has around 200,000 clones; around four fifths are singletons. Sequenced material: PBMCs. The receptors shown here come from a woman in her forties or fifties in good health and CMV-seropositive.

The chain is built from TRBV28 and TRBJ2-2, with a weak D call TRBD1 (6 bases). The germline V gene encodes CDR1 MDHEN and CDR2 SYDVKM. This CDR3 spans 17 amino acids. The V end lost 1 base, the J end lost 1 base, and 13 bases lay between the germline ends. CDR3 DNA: TGTGCCAGCAGTTTATTCTCCGGACAGCTGAACACCGGGGAGCTGTTTTTT. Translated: CASSLFSGQLNTGELFF.

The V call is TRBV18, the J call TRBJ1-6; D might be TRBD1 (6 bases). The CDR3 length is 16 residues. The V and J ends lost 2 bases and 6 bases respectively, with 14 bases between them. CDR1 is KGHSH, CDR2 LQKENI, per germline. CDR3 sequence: CASSPGTTETNSPLHF. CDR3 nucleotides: TGTGCCAGCTCACCAGGGACAACCGAAACTAATTCACCCCTCCACTTT.

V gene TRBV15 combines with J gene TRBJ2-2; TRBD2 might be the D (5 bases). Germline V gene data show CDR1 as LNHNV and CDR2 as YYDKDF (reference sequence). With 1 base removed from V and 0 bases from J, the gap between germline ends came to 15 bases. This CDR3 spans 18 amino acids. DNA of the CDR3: TGTGCCACCAGCAGAGGGATAGGCCCCGGGACGAACACCGGGGAGCTGTTTTTT. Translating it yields CATSRGIGPGTNTGELFF.

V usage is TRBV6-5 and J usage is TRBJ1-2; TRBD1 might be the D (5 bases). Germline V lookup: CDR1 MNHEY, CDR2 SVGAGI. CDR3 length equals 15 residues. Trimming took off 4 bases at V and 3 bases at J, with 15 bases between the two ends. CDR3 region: CASSSAAGVDYGYTF. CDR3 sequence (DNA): TGTGCCAGCAGTTCCGCCGCGGGGGTCGACTATGGCTACACCTTC.

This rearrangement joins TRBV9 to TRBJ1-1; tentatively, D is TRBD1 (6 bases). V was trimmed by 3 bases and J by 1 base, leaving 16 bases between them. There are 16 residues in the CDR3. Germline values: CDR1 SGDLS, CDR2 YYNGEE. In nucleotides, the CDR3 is TGTGCCAGCAGCGCAGGGGACACCAGAAAGAACACTGAAGCTTTCTTT. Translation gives CASSAGDTRKNTEAFF.

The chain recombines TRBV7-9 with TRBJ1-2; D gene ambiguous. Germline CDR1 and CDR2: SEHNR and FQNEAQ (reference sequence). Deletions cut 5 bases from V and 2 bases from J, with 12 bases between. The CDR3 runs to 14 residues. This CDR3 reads CASSPQSLNYGYTF. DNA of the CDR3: TGTGCCAGCAGCCCACAGAGCTTAAACTATGGCTACACCTTC.

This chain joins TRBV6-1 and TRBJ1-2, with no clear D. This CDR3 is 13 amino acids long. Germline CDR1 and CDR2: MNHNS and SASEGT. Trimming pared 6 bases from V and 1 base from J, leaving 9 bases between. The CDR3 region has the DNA TGTGCCAGCAGACCGGGTCTTAACTATGGCTACACCTTC. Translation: CASRPGLNYGYTF.

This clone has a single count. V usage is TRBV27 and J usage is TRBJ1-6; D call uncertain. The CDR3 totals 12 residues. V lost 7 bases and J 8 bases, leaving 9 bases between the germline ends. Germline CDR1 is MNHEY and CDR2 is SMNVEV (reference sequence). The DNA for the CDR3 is TGTGCCAGCAAAATGCGTCATTCACCCCTCCACTTT. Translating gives CASKMRHSPLHF.

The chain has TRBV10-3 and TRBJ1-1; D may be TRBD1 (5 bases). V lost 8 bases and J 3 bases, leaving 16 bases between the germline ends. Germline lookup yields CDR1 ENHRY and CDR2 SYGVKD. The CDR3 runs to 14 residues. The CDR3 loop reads CAISFRGEDTEAFF. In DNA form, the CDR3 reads TGTGCCATCTCCTTCCGGGGGGAGGACACTGAAGCTTTCTTT.

CDR3 residues: CASNNNSPVEAFF. The CDR3 DNA reads as TGTGCCAGCAACAACAACAGTCCCGTTGAAGCTTTCTTT. The V gene is TRBV2, the J gene TRBJ1-1, with unresolved D. The V end lost 7 bases, the J end lost 7 bases, and 16 bases lay between the germline ends. The CDR3 consists of 13 residues. Germline V gene lookup returns CDR1 SNHLY and CDR2 FYNNEI.

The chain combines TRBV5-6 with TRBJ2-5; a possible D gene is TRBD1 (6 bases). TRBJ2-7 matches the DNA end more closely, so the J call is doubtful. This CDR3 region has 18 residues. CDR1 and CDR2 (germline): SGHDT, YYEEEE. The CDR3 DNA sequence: TGTGCCAGCAGCCCACCTACCGACAGGCGCCATCCCCTCTACGAGCAGTACTTC. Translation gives CASSPPTDRRHPLYEQYF.

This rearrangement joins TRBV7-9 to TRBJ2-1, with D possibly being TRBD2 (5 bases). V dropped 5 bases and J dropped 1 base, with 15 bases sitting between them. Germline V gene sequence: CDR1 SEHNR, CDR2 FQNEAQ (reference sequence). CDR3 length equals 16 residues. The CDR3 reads CASSPRRGKSYNEQFF. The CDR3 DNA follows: TGTGCCAGCAGCCCCCGACGGGGTAAATCCTACAATGAGCAGTTCTTC.

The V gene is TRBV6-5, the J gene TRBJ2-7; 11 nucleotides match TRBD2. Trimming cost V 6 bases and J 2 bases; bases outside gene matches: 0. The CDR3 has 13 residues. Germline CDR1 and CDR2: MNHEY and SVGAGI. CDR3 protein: CASRGLAAYEQYF. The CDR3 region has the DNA TGTGCCAGCAGGGGACTAGCGGCCTACGAGCAGTACTTC.

The CDR3 sequence: CASRGTTSGGSRFRGYTF. As DNA, the CDR3 is TGTGCCAGCAGGGGCACAACGTCGGGGGGGAGTCGGTTTCGTGGCTACACCTTC. The V gene is TRBV5-8, the J gene TRBJ1-2, with TRBD1 as a possible D gene (5 bases). The germline CDR1 and CDR2 sequences are SGHTS and YDEGEE. Trimming removed 5 bases at V and 7 bases at J, with 30 bases between. There are 18 residues in the CDR3.

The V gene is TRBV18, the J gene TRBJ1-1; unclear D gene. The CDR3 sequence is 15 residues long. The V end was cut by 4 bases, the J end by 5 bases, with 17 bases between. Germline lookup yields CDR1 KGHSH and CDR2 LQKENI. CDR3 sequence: CASSRSTLLGTEAFF. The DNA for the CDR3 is TGTGCCAGCTCACGGAGTACCCTCCTGGGTACTGAAGCTTTCTTT. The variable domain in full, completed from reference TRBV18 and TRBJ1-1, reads NAGVMQNPRHLVRRRGQEARLRCSPMKGHSHVYWYRQLPEEGLKFMVYLQKENIIDESGMPKERFSAEFPKEGPSILRIQQVVRGDSAAYFCASSRSTLLGTEAFFGQGTRLTVV.

CDR3 sequence reads: CASSPTGGVSYNEQFF. The DNA for the CDR3 is TGTGCCAGCTCACCAACGGGAGGGGTCTCCTACAATGAGCAGTTCTTC. This chain connects TRBV18 to TRBJ2-1; 8 bases align to TRBD2. This CDR3 spans 16 amino acids. Germline CDR1 reads KGHSH; CDR2 reads LQKENI. V lost 2 bases, J lost 0 bases, and 3 bases stayed unmatched.

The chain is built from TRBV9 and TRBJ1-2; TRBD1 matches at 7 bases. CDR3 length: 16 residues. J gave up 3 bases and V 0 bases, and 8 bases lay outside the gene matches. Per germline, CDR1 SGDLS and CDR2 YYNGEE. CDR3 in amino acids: CASSVAWGTDDYGYTF. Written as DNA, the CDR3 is TGTGCCAGCAGCGTAGCTTGGGGGACAGACGACTATGGCTACACCTTC.

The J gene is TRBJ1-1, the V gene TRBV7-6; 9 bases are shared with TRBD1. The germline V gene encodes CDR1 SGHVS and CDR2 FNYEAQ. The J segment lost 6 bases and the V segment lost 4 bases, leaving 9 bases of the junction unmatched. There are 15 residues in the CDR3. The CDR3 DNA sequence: TGTGCCAGCAGCTCCAGACCTGACAGGGGGTCTGAAGCTTTCTTT. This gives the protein CASSSRPDRGSEAFF.

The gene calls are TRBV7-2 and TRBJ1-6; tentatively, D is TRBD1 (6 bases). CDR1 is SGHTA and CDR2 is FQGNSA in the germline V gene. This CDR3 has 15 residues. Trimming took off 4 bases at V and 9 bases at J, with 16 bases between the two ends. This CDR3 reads CASSSTTGPGSPLHF. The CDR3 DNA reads TGTGCCAGCAGCTCCACGACAGGCCCGGGTTCACCCCTCCACTTT. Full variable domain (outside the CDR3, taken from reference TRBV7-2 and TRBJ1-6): GAGVSQSPSNKVTEKGKDVELRCDPISGHTALYWYRQSLGQGLEFLIYFQGNSAPDKSGLPSDRFSAERTGGSVSTLTIQRTQQEDSAVYLCASSSTTGPGSPLHFGNGTRLTVT.

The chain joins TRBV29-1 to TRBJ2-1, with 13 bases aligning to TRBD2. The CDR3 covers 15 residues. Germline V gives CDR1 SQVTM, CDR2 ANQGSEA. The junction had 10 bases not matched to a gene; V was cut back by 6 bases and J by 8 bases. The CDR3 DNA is TGCAGCGTGAGACTAGCGGGGGGAAGGCAAGATGAGCAGTTCTTC. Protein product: CSVRLAGGRQDEQFF.

The CDR3 DNA sequence: TGCGCCAGCACCCCAGGACAGGGGAATTACGAGCAGTACTTC. Translated: CASTPGQGNYEQYF. V and J are TRBV5-1 and TRBJ2-7, with 9 bases identical to TRBD1. J gave up 4 bases and V 6 bases, and 8 bases lay outside the gene matches. Germline V gene sequence: CDR1 SGHRS, CDR2 YFSETQ. This CDR3 has 14 residues. The whole variable domain, remainder taken from reference TRBV5-1 and TRBJ2-7, is KAGVTQTPRYLIKTRGQQVTLSCSPISGHRSVSWYQQTPGQGLQFLFEYFSETQRNKGNFPGRFSGRQFSNSRSEMNVSTLELGDSALYLCASTPGQGNYEQYFGPGTRLTVT.

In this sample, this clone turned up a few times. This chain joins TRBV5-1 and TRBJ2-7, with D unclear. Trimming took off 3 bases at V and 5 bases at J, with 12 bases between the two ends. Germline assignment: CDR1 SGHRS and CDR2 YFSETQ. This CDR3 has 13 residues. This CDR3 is CASSSDPGDEQYF. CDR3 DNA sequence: TGCGCCAGCAGCTCCGACCCCGGAGACGAGCAGTACTTC.

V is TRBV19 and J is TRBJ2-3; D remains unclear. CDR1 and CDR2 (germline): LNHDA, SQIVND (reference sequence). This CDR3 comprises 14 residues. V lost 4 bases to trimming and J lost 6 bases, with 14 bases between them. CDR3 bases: TGTGCCAGTAGTAGTCGGTCCACTGCCGATACGCAGTATTTT. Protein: CASSSRSTADTQYF.

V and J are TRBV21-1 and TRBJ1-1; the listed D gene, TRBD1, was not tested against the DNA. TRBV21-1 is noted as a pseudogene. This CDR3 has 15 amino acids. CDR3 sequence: CASSKTGQGNTEAFF. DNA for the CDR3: TGTGCCAGCAGCAAAACGGGACAGGGGAACACTGAAGCTTTCTTT.

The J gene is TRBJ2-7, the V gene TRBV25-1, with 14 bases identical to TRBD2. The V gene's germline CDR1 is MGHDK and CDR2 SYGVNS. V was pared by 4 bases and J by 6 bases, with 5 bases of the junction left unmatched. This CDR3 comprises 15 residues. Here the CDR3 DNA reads TGTGCCAGCAGTGCCCGACTAGCGGGGGGGCTCGAGCAGTACTTC. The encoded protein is CASSARLAGGLEQYF.

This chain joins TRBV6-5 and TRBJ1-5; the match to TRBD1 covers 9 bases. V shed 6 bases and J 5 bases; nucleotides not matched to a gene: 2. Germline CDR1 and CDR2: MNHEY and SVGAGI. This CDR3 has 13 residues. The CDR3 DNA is TGTGCCAGCAGATGGACAGGGGATCAGCCCCAGCATTTT. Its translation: CASRWTGDQPQHF.

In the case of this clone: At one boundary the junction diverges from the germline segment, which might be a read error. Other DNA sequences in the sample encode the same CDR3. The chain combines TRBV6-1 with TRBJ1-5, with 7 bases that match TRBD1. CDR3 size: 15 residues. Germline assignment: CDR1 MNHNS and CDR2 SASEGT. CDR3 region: CASSGTEYSNQPQHF. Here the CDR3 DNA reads TGTGCTAGCAGTGGGACAGAATATAGCAATCAGCCCCAGCATTTT.

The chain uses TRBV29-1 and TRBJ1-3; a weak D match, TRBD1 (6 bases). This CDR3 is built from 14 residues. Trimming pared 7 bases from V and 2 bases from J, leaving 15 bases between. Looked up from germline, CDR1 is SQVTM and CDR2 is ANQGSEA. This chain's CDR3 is CSAARGPPGNTIYF. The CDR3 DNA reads TGCAGCGCGGCCAGGGGTCCTCCTGGAAACACCATATATTTT. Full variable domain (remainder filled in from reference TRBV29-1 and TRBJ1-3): SAVISQKPSRDICQRGTSLTIQCQVDSQVTMMFWYRQQPGQSLTLIATANQGSEATYESGFVIDKFPISRPNLTFSTLTVSNMSPEDSSIYLCSAARGPPGNTIYFGEGSWLTVV.

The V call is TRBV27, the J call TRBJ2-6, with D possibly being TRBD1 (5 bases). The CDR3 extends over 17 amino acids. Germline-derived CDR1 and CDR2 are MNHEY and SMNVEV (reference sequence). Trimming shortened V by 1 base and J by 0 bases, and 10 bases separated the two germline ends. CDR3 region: CASSLFGRDSGANVLTF. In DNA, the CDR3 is TGTGCCAGCAGTTTATTTGGCAGGGACTCTGGGGCCAACGTCCTGACTTTC.

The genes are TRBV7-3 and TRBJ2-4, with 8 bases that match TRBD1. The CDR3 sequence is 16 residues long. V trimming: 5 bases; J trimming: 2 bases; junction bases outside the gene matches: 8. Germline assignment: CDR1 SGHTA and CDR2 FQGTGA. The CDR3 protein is CASSPDREKPKNIQYF. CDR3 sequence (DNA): TGTGCCAGCAGCCCGGACAGGGAAAAGCCCAAAAACATTCAGTACTTC.

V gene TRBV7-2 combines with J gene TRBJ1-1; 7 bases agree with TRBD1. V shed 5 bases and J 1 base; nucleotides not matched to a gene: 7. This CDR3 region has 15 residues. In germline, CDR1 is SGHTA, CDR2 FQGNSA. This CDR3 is CASSRGGARNTEAFF. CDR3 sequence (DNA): TGTGCCAGCAGCCGAGGGGGCGCGCGGAACACTGAAGCTTTCTTT.